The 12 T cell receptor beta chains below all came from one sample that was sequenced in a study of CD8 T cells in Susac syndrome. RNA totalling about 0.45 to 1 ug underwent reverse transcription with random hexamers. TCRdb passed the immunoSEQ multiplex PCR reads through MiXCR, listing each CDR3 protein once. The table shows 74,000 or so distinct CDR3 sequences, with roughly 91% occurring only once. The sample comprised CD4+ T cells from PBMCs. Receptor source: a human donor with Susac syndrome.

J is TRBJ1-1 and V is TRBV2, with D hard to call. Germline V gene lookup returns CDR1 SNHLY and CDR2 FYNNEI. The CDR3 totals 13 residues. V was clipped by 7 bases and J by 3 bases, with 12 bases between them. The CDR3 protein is CASKPHGYTEAFF. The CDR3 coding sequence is TGTGCCAGCAAGCCCCACGGATACACTGAAGCTTTCTTT.

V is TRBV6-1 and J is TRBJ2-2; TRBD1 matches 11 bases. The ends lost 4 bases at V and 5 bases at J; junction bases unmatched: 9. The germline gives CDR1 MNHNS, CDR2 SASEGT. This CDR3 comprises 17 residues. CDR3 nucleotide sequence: TGTGCCAGCAGTGTAAAGACCGGGACAGGGGGTACCGGGGAGCTGTTTTTT. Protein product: CASSVKTGTGGTGELFF.

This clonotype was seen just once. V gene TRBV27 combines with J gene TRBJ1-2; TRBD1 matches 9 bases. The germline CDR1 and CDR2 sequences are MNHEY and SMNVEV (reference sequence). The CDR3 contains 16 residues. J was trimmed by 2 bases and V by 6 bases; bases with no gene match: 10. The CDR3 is CASSPRGQGGNYGYTF. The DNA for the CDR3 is TGTGCCAGCAGCCCAAGGGGACAGGGTGGCAACTATGGCTACACCTTC.

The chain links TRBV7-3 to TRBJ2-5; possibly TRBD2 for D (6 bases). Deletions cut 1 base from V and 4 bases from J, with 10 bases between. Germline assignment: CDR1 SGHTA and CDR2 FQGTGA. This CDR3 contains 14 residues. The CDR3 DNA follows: TGTGCCAGCAGCTTAAATAGCGGAGGAGAGACCCAGTACTTC. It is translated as CASSLNSGGETQYF.

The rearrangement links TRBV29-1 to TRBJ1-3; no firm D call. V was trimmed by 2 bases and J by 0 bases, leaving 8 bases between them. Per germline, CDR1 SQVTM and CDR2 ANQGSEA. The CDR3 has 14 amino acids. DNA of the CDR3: TGCAGCGTTGAAACCAGGCTCTCTGGAAACACCATATATTTT. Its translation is CSVETRLSGNTIYF. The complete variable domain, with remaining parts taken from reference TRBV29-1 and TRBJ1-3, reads SAVISQKPSRDICQRGTSLTIQCQVDSQVTMMFWYRQQPGQSLTLIATANQGSEATYESGFVIDKFPISRPNLTFSTLTVSNMSPEDSSIYLCSVETRLSGNTIYFGEGSWLTVV.

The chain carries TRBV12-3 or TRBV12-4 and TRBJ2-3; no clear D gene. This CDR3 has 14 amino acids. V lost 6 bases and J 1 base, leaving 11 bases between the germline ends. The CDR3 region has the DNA TGTGCCAGCAGCAAGGACGGACGCACAGATACGCAGTATTTT. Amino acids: CASSKDGRTDTQYF.

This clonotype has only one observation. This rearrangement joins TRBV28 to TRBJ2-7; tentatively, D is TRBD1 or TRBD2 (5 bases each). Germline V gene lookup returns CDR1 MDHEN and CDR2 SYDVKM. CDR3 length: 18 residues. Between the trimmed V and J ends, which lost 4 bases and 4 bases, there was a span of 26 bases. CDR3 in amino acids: CASSSYAAGGFLHYEQYF. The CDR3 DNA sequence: TGTGCCAGCAGTTCTTATGCTGCTGGGGGATTCCTCCATTACGAGCAGTACTTC.

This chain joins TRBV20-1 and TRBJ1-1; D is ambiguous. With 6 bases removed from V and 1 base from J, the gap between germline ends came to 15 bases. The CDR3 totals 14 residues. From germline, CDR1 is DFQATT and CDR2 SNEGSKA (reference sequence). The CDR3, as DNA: TGCAGTGCACATCTTGCCCCAGGGAACACTGAAGCTTTCTTT. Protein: CSAHLAPGNTEAFF.

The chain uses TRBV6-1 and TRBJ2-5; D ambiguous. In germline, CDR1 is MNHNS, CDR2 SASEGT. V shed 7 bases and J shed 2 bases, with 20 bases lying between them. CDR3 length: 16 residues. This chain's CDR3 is CASIPTLGSGQETQYF. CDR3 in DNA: TGTGCCAGCATCCCAACCCTAGGATCTGGGCAAGAGACCCAGTACTTC.

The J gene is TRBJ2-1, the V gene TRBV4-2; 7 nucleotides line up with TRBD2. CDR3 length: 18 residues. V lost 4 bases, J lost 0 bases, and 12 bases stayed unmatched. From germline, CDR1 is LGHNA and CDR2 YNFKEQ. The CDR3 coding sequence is TGTGCCAGCAGCCTACAAGGCGGCGGGGGAATCTCCTACAATGAGCAGTTCTTC. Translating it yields CASSLQGGGGISYNEQFF.

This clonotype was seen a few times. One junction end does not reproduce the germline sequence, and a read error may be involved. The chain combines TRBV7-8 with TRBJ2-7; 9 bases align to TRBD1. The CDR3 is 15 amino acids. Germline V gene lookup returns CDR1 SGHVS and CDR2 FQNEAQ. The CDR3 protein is CASSLGGQGSSEQYF. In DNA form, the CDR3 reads TGTGCCAGCAGCTTAGGGGGACAGGGTTCCTCCGAGCAGTACTTC.

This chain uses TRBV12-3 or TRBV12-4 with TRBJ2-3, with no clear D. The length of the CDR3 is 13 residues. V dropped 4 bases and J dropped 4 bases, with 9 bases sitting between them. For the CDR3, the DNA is TGTGCCAGCAGTTCCGTTGGGGCAGATACGCAGTATTTT. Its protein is CASSSVGADTQYF.